This is a list of T cell receptor beta chains from one sample in a study of siplizumab effects on memory and regulatory T cells. Assay used: immunoSEQ multiplex PCR; TCRdb lists only in-frame clones, some missing. This sample yields some 99,000 clones, of which just over 90% are seen a single time; around 0.75% belongs to the top ten. Sequencing used Tregs sorted from blood. These receptors were obtained from a human donor in good health. Both conserved end residues are part of each CDR3. D genes are given only for firm matches. The size entry is marked missing in some rows and otherwise reads once, few, many or a size class.

-	TRBJ1-5	-	TRBV6-5	TGTGCCAGCAGTTACCTAGGGGACCAGCCCCAGCATTTT	CASSYLGDQPQHF
few	TRBJ1-6	TRBD1	TRBV6-1	TGTGCCAGCAGTGAAACCGGGACAGGGGCCTCACCCCTCCACTTT	CASSETGTGASPLHF
-	TRBJ2-7	TRBD2	TRBV7-6	TGTGCCAGCAGCCCGATCCGGGGGGGCTACGAGCAGTACTTC	CASSPIRGGYEQYF
few	TRBJ1-6	TRBD1	TRBV2	TGTGCCAGCAGGACGGACAGGGGGCTTTGGAATTCACCCCTCCACTTT	CASRTDRGLWNSPLHF
few	TRBJ2-5	TRBD2	TRBV7-9	TGTGCCAGCAGCTGGAAATCCGGGACTAGTGATCAAGAGACCCAGTACTTC	CASSWKSGTSDQETQYF
-	TRBJ2-3	-	TRBV7-9	TGTGCCAGCAGCTTAGGGGTCGGCACAGATACGCAGTATTTT	CASSLGVGTDTQYF
-	TRBJ1-3	-	TRBV6-1	TGTGCCAGCAGTGTACAGCTTCCCTCATCTGGAAACACCATATATTTT	CASSVQLPSSGNTIYF
-	TRBJ2-7	-	TRBV5-1	TGCGCCAGCAGCTTGTACCCAGATAGCTCCTACGAGCAGTACTTC	CASSLYPDSSYEQYF
-	TRBJ2-3	-	TRBV11-1	TGTGCCAGCAGCGCGGCCACAGATACGCAGTATTTT	CASSAATDTQYF
once	TRBJ1-6	TRBD1	TRBV10-3	TGTGCCATCAGTGTAGGTGGGACAGGGATCCACCACTTT	CAISVGGTGIHHF
-	TRBJ2-7	TRBD1	TRBV4-1	TGCGCCAGCAGCCAAGAGGGGGGCACCGGGACAGGGGCCCGCGAGCAGTACTTC	CASSQEGGTGTGAREQYF
-	TRBJ2-7	TRBD2	TRBV4-1	TGCGCCAGCAGCCAGATGGCGGGAGAGAATGGCGAGCAGTACTTC	CASSQMAGENGEQYF
-	TRBJ1-2	-	TRBV13	TGTGCCAGCAGCTTACGAACAGGGCCCGCTTTGGATGGCTACACCTTC	CASSLRTGPALDGYTF
-	TRBJ2-3	TRBD2	TRBV19	TGTGCCAGTAGGCCGGGACTAGCAGGGGATACGCAGTATTTT	CASRPGLAGDTQYF
-	TRBJ1-2	TRBD1	TRBV6-6	TGTGCCAGCATGCCGGGGACAGGGCTGGGCTACACCTTC	CASMPGTGLGYTF
-	TRBJ2-7	-	TRBV18	TGTGCCAGCTCACCAAGGCAGGGGTCCTACGAGCAGTACTTC	CASSPRQGSYEQYF
-	TRBJ2-3	TRBD2	TRBV6-5	TGTGCCAGCAGTACCCGGACTAGCGGGGATACGCAGTATTTT	CASSTRTSGDTQYF
-	TRBJ1-2	-	TRBV25-1	TGTGCCAGCACCCCCGGTGTGGAAGGGGGCTATGGCTACACCTTC	CASTPGVEGGYGYTF
-	TRBJ1-3	-	TRBV13	TGTGCCAGCAACACTCAGGGCTCTGGAAACACCATATATTTT	CASNTQGSGNTIYF
-	TRBJ2-3	-	TRBV15	TGTGCCACCAGCGGACCGGGACAACTCACAGATACGCAGTATTTT	CATSGPGQLTDTQYF
few	TRBJ1-5	-	TRBV21-1	TGTGCCAGCAGCATTGACAGGGTGGTTAGGGGTCAGCCCCAGCATTTT	CASSIDRVVRGQPQHF
once	TRBJ2-7	TRBD1	TRBV7-9	TGTGCCAGCAGCCCACCTTATAGGACAGGGTACGAGCAGTACTTC	CASSPPYRTGYEQYF
-	TRBJ2-3	TRBD2	TRBV4-1	TGCGCCAGCAGCCAAGATTCGGCTAGCGGGGGGGCCAGGGCAGATACGCAGTATTTT	CASSQDSASGGARADTQYF
-	TRBJ1-2	TRBD1	TRBV5-1	TGCGCCAGCAGCTCGGACAGGAGGGGGAGCTTGGGCTACACCTTC	CASSSDRRGSLGYTF
-	TRBJ1-1	TRBD1	TRBV19	TGTGCCACCAGGAGAGCAGGGGGCATGAACACTGAAGCTTTCTTT	CATRRAGGMNTEAFF
-	TRBJ1-4	-	TRBV5-5	TGTGCCAGCAGCACAGGGTCGACTAATGAAAAACTGTTTTTT	CASSTGSTNEKLFF
-	TRBJ2-3	-	TRBV2	TGTGCCAGCAAGTACACAGATACGCAGTATTTT	CASKYTDTQYF
once	TRBJ2-1	TRBD2	TRBV19	TGTGCCAGTAGGTCTCTAGCGGGAGTGGGGGATGAGCAGTTCTTC	CASRSLAGVGDEQFF
-	TRBJ1-2	-	TRBV5-1	TGCGCCAGCAGCTCAAGGACAACAGCTAACTATGGCTACACCTTC	CASSSRTTANYGYTF
-	TRBJ2-1	TRBD1	TRBV19	TGTGCCAGTAGTATAAGGGGGCACTCCTACAATGAGCAGTTCTTC	CASSIRGHSYNEQFF
-	TRBJ2-7	-	TRBV9	TGTGCCAGCAGCGTAGGTGGGGCAGGCAGCTCCTACGAGCAGTACTTC	CASSVGGAGSSYEQYF
-	TRBJ1-4	-	TRBV5-1	TGCGCCAGCAGCAAAGGGGATCTCAGCGAAAAACTGTTTTTT	CASSKGDLSEKLFF
-	TRBJ2-2	-	TRBV5-6	TGTGCCAGCAGCGTCCTGAACACCGGGGAGCTGTTTTTT	CASSVLNTGELFF
-	TRBJ2-1	-	TRBV5-6	TGTGCCAGCAGCTTGTCGTTATGGTCTGAGCAGTTCTTC	CASSLSLWSEQFF
-	TRBJ1-4	-	TRBV2	TGTGCCAGCAGAGAGACAGGTTTTAATGAAAAACTGTTTTTT	CASRETGFNEKLFF
-	TRBJ1-1	-	TRBV7-8	TGTGCCAGCAGCTTAGAGATGACTGAAGCTTTCTTT	CASSLEMTEAFF
-	TRBJ2-3	-	TRBV4-2	TGTGCCAGCAGCCACCCCGGGACGGCCGGAGATACGCAGTATTTT	CASSHPGTAGDTQYF
-	TRBJ2-2	-	TRBV5-6	TGTGCCAGCAGCTTTTCCTCGAACACCGGGGAGCTGTTTTTT	CASSFSSNTGELFF
-	TRBJ2-7	-	TRBV6-5	TGTGCCAGCAGTTACTCGTCACATCGGGAGCAGTACTTC	CASSYSSHREQYF
-	TRBJ2-1	TRBD2	TRBV12-5	TGTGCTAGTGGTTTGGTACTCCCCGGGGGGACCCTGGGACTAGCGGGGTACAATGAGCAGTTCTTC	CASGLVLPGGTLGLAGYNEQFF
few	TRBJ1-1	-	TRBV2	TGTGCCAGCAGGGGGGTTAGAAACACTGAAGCTTTCTTT	CASRGVRNTEAFF
-	TRBJ2-2	TRBD2	TRBV5-1	TGCGCCAGCAGCTTGTTCCGGGAGGAAGGCGGGGAGCTGTTTTTT	CASSLFREEGGELFF
few	TRBJ1-2	-	TRBV19	TGTGCCAGTAGCTCCGCAGACAACTATGGCTACACCTTC	CASSSADNYGYTF
-	TRBJ2-2	TRBD2	TRBV6-4	TGTGCCAGCAGCCCGATTCGGGGGGACGTCACCGGGGAGCTGTTTTTT	CASSPIRGDVTGELFF
-	TRBJ1-2	-	TRBV4-2	TGTGCCAGCAGCCAAGACTTGACAGTCTATGGCTACACCTTC	CASSQDLTVYGYTF
-	TRBJ2-2	TRBD2	TRBV12-5	TGTGCTAGTGGTCGCTCCGGGACTAGCGGGAACACCGGGGAGCTGTTTTTT	CASGRSGTSGNTGELFF
-	TRBJ2-3	-	TRBV18	TGTGCCAGCTCACCTCGGGGGACCTCCACAGATACGCAGTATTTT	CASSPRGTSTDTQYF
few	TRBJ2-1	TRBD1	TRBV6-6	TGTGCCAGCAGCCACACCGGGACAGGGAGGAATGAGCAGTTCTTC	CASSHTGTGRNEQFF
-	TRBJ2-3	TRBD2	TRBV7-2	TGTGCCAGCAGCTTTAGCGGGAGGAGCACAGATACGCAGTATTTT	CASSFSGRSTDTQYF
-	TRBJ2-1	-	TRBV7-9	TGTGCCAGCAGCTACCCAGGAGAGGGGGGGCTATACAATGAGCAGTTCTTC	CASSYPGEGGLYNEQFF
-	TRBJ1-4	TRBD1	TRBV7-9	TGTGCCAGCAGCCCAGGGGGGGACAGGGGTGAAAAACTGTTTTTT	CASSPGGDRGEKLFF
-	TRBJ1-2	-	TRBV28	TGTGCCAGCAGTTTATTTCAAAACTATGGCTACACCTTC	CASSLFQNYGYTF
-	TRBJ1-6	-	TRBV11-1	TGTGCCAGCAGCTTAGACAGGCGAAATTCACCCCTCCACTTT	CASSLDRRNSPLHF